The 17 T cell receptor beta chains reported below all come from one sample, sequenced in a study of blood T cell repertoires in COVID-19. Some clones are missing from TCRdb's copy, which holds only in-frame ones; the method was immunoSEQ multiplex PCR. The sample yields almost 400,000 clones, roughly 86% seen once. The specimen was peripheral blood. The receptors were sampled from a woman aged 60-75 years with COVID-19, enrolled during active disease.

This clone was picked up a small number of times. The chain uses TRBV4-2 and TRBJ2-3; unclear D gene. Germline-derived CDR1 and CDR2 are LGHNA and YNFKEQ. The germline V and J ends were trimmed by 3 bases and 2 bases, with 3 bases remaining between them. The CDR3 loop spans 12 amino acids. The CDR3 DNA follows: TGTGCCAGCAGCCAGGCCACAGATACGCAGTATTTT. Protein product: CASSQATDTQYF.

This sequence joins TRBV5-1 and TRBJ2-5; no clear D gene. The germline V gene encodes CDR1 SGHRS and CDR2 YFSETQ. V lost 0 bases, J lost 3 bases, and 6 bases lay in between. This CDR3 is built from 13 residues. This CDR3 is CASSLVPEETQYF. DNA for the CDR3: TGCGCCAGCAGCTTGGTCCCGGAAGAGACCCAGTACTTC.

The rearrangement joins TRBV14 to TRBJ2-1; 9 bases map to TRBD2. The CDR3 consists of 17 residues. Germline V CDR1 and CDR2: SGHDN, FVKESK. V was clipped by 1 base and J by 2 bases; unmatched bases: 6. CDR3 nucleotides: TGTGCCAGCAGCCAAGCCCTTCTAGCGGGACCCTACAATGAGCAGTTCTTC. Protein sequence: CASSQALLAGPYNEQFF. Drawing the rest from reference TRBV14 and TRBJ2-1, the complete variable domain is EAGVTQFPSHSVIEKGQTVTLRCDPISGHDNLYWYRRVMGKEIKFLLHFVKESKQDESGMPNNRFLAERTGGTYSTLKVQPAELEDSGVYFCASSQALLAGPYNEQFFGPGTRLTVL.

The chain couples TRBV14 to TRBJ2-5; TRBD1 matches at 11 bases. The V gene end was trimmed by 4 bases and the J gene end by 6 bases; junction bases not matched to a gene: 4. Looked up from germline, CDR1 is SGHDN and CDR2 is FVKESK. The CDR3 spans 14 residues. The CDR3 protein is CASSPGTGGKTQYF. The CDR3 bases are TGTGCCAGCAGCCCCGGGACAGGGGGGAAGACCCAGTACTTC.

CDR3 nucleotides: TGTGCCAGCAGCCACCATGGGGACTCCTTAAACTATGGCTACACCTTC. This gives the protein CASSHHGDSLNYGYTF. V gene TRBV4-2 combines with J gene TRBJ1-2, with D perhaps TRBD1 (5 bases). CDR1 is LGHNA and CDR2 is YNFKEQ in the germline V gene. Trimming removed 3 bases at V and 2 bases at J, with 16 bases between. This CDR3 has 16 residues.

The gene calls are TRBV7-3 and TRBJ1-3, with D perhaps TRBD1 (5 bases). This CDR3 is built from 13 residues. The germline V gene has CDR1 SGHTA and CDR2 FQGTGA. Trimming took off 3 bases at V and 3 bases at J, with 6 bases between the two ends. Here the CDR3 reads CASSFGGGNTIYF. CDR3 sequence (DNA): TGTGCCAGCAGCTTCGGGGGTGGAAACACCATATATTTT.

This chain connects TRBV6-1 to TRBJ1-1, with 7 bases aligning to TRBD1. V trimming: 6 bases; J trimming: 1 base; junction bases outside the gene matches: 5. Germline CDR1 MNHNS, CDR2 SASEGT. CDR3 length equals 14 residues. The CDR3 spells CASRDDRENTEAFF. DNA of the CDR3: TGTGCCAGCAGGGACGACAGGGAGAACACTGAAGCTTTCTTT.

This sequence joins TRBV19 and TRBJ1-2, with 9 bases that match TRBD1. Germline values: CDR1 LNHDA, CDR2 SQIVND (reference sequence). The CDR3 is 13 amino acids. Trimming cost V 11 bases and J 4 bases; bases outside gene matches: 8. The CDR3 coding sequence is TGTGCCGGGAGCCCGGGACAGGGCTATGGCTACACCTTC. This sequence encodes CAGSPGQGYGYTF.

The CDR3 sequence is CASLGGTDTQYF. In DNA, the CDR3 is TGTGCCAGCCTCGGGGGCACAGATACGCAGTATTTT. The chain uses TRBV7-9 and TRBJ2-3; TRBD2 is a possible D gene (5 bases). V was trimmed by 8 bases and J by 1 base, leaving 7 bases between them. The CDR3 is 12 amino acids. From germline, CDR1 is SEHNR and CDR2 FQNEAQ (reference sequence).

The rearrangement joins TRBV19 to TRBJ1-5; D is possibly TRBD1 (6 bases). The germline V gene encodes CDR1 LNHDA and CDR2 SQIVND (reference sequence). The V end was cut by 4 bases, the J end by 7 bases, with 11 bases between. The length of the CDR3 is 13 residues. The CDR3 sequence is CASSTDSRQPQHF. For the CDR3, the DNA is TGTGCCAGTAGTACGGACAGCCGACAGCCCCAGCATTTT.

The chain couples TRBV19 to TRBJ1-4, with D possibly TRBD1 on 6 matching bases. CDR3 length: 14 amino acids. The germline V and J ends were trimmed by 4 bases and 7 bases, with 13 bases remaining between them. Germline loops: CDR1 LNHDA, CDR2 SQIVND (reference sequence). As DNA, the CDR3 is TGTGCCAGTAGTAACCGGGCCAGGGGTGAAAAACTGTTTTTT. Translated, it gives CASSNRARGEKLFF.

V is TRBV10-3 and J is TRBJ2-7; 9 bases line up with TRBD2. This CDR3 contains 15 residues. Germline CDR1 is ENHRY and CDR2 is SYGVKD. The ends lost 3 bases at V and 4 bases at J; junction bases unmatched: 7. The CDR3 nucleotides are TGTGCCATCAGTGAAGGAGTGCTAGCGGGGTACGAGCAGTACTTC. Its translation is CAISEGVLAGYEQYF.

This sequence joins TRBV7-9 and TRBJ2-5; TRBD2 aligns across 8 bases. The CDR3 is made up of 16 amino acids. V shed 8 bases, J shed 4 bases, and the junction held 15 bases outside the gene matches. Germline V gene data show CDR1 as SEHNR and CDR2 as FQNEAQ (reference sequence). This CDR3 is CASVPIKTGGRETQYF. Here the CDR3 DNA reads TGTGCCAGCGTCCCCATTAAAACGGGGGGGCGAGAGACCCAGTACTTC.

The chain combines TRBV5-1 with TRBJ1-1; D may be TRBD1 (5 bases). V lost 1 base, J lost 4 bases, and 11 bases lay in between. CDR1 is SGHRS, CDR2 YFSETQ, per germline. The length of the CDR3 is 14 residues. This CDR3 is CASSLQGFGTEAFF. CDR3 DNA: TGCGCCAGCAGCTTGCAGGGTTTCGGCACTGAAGCTTTCTTT.

This clone was counted a single time. The chain joins TRBV28 to TRBJ2-5; the D gene is possibly TRBD2 (6 bases). The ends were cut back, 6 bases at V and 1 base at J, with 15 bases in the middle. The length of the CDR3 is 15 residues. Germline values: CDR1 MDHEN, CDR2 SYDVKM. The CDR3 loop is CASRGGSRRQETQYF. The CDR3 DNA reads TGTGCCAGCAGGGGGGGATCGAGGCGCCAAGAGACCCAGTACTTC.

The CDR3 spells CASSLPGSGTQYF. The CDR3 nucleotides are TGTGCCAGCAGCCTTCCCGGGTCCGGGACCCAGTACTTC. This rearrangement joins TRBV3-1 (or the pseudogene TRBV3-2) to TRBJ2-5, with unresolved D. With 4 bases removed from V and 7 bases from J, the gap between germline ends came to 13 bases. CDR3 length: 13 amino acids. CDR1 is LGHDT and CDR2 is YNNKEL in the germline V gene (reference sequence).

In its sample, this clone was seen once. The genes are TRBV18 and TRBJ2-7; D ambiguous. The CDR3 is made up of 15 amino acids. Germline values: CDR1 KGHSH, CDR2 LQKENI. The germline V and J ends were trimmed by 0 bases and 2 bases, with 11 bases remaining between them. CDR3 bases: TGTGCCAGCTCACCACCTTTGGGTCGGGCCTACGAGCAGTACTTC. This sequence encodes CASSPPLGRAYEQYF.